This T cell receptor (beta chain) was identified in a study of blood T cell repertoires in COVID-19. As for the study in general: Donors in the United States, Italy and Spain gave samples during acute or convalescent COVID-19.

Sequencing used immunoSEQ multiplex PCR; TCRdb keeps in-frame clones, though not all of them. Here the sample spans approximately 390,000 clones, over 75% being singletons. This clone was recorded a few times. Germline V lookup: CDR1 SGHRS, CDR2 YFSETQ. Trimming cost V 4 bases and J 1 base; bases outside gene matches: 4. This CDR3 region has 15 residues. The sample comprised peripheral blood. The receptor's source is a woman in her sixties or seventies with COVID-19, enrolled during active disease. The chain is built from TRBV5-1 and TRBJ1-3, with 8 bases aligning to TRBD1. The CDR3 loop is CASSLWTGSGNTIYF. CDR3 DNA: TGCGCCAGCAGCCTTTGGACAGGGTCTGGAAACACCATATATTTT.